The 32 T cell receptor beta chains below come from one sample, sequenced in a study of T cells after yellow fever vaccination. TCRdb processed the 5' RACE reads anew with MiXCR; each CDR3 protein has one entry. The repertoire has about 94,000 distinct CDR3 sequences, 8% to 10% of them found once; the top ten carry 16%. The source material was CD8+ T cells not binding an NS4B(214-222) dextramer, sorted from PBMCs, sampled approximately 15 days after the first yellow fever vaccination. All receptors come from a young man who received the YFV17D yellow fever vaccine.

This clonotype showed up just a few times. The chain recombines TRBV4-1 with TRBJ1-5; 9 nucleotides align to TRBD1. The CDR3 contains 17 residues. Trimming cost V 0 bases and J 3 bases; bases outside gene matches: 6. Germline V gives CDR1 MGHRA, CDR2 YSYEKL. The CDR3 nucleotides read TGCGCCAGCAGCCAAGAGTTACGGACAGGGGCCAATCAGCCCCAGCATTTT. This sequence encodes CASSQELRTGANQPQHF.

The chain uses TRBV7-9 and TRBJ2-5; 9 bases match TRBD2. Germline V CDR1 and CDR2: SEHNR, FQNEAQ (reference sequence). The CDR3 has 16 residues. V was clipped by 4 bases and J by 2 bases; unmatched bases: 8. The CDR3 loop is CASSWGLAGWQETQYF. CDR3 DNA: TGTGCCAGCAGCTGGGGCCTAGCGGGGTGGCAAGAGACCCAGTACTTC.

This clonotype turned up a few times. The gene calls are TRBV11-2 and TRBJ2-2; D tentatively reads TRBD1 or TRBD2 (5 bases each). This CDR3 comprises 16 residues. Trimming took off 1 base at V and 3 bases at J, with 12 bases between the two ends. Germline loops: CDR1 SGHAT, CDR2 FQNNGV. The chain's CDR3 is CASSLGDVADTGELFF. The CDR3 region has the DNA TGTGCCAGCAGCTTAGGGGACGTAGCTGACACCGGGGAGCTGTTTTTT.

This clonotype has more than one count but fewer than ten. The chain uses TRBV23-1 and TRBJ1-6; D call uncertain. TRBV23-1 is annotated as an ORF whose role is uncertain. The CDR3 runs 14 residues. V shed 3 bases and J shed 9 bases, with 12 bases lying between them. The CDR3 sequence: CASSHLGVLSPLHF. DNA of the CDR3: TGCGCCAGCAGTCATTTGGGTGTGCTTTCACCCCTCCACTTT.

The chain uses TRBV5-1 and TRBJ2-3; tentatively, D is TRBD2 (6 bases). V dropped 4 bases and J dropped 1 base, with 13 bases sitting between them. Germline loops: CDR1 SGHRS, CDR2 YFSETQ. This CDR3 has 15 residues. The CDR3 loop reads CASSRRDSGTDTQYF. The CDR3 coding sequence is TGCGCCAGCAGCCGGCGGGACTCAGGCACAGATACGCAGTATTTT.

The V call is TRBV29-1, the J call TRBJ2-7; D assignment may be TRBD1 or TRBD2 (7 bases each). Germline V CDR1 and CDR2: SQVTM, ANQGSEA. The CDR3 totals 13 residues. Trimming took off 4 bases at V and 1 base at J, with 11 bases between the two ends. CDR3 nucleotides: TGCAGCGTTGTCAGGGGGGGTTCCTACGAGCAGTACTTC. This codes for CSVVRGGSYEQYF.

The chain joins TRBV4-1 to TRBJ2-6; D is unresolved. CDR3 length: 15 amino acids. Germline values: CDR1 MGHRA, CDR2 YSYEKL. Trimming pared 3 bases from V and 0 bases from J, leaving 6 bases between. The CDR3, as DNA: TGCGCCAGCAGCCAGGTCGTCTCTGGGGCCAACGTCCTGACTTTC. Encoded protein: CASSQVVSGANVLTF.

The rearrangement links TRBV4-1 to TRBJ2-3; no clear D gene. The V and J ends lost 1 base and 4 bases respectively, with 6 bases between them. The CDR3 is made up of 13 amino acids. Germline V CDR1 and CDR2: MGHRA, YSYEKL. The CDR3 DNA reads TGCGCCAGCAGCCAAGTAGGCCCAGATACGCAGTATTTT. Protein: CASSQVGPDTQYF.

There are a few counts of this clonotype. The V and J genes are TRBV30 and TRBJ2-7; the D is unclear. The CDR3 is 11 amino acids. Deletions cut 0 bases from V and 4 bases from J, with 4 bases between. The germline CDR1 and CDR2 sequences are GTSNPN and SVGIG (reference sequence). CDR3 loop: CAWSVLYEQYF. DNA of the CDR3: TGTGCCTGGAGTGTACTATACGAGCAGTACTTC.

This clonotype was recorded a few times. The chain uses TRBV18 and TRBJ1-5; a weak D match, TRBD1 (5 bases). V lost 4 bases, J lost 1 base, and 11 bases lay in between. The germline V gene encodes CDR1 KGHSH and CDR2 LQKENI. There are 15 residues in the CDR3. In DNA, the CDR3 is TGTGCCAGCTCACTGACCGACAGCAGCAATCAGCCCCAGCATTTT. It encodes CASSLTDSSNQPQHF.

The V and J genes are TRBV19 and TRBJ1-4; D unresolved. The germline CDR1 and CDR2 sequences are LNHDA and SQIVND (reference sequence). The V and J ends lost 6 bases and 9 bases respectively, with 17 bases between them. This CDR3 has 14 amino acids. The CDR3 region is CASRVSEGEKKLFF. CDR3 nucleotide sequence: TGTGCCAGTAGGGTCAGCGAGGGCGAGAAAAAACTGTTTTTT.

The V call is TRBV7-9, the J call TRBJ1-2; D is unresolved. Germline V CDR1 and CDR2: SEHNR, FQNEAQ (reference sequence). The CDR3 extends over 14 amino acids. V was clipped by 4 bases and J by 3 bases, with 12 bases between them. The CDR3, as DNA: TGTGCCAGCAGCTCGACCCCCTTGGACTATGGCTACACCTTC. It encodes CASSSTPLDYGYTF.

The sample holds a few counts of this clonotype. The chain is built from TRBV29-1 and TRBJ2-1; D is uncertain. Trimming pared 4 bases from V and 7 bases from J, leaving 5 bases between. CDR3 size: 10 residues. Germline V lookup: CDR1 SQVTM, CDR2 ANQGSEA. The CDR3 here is CSVGVNEQFF. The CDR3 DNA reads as TGCAGCGTTGGGGTTAATGAGCAGTTCTTC.

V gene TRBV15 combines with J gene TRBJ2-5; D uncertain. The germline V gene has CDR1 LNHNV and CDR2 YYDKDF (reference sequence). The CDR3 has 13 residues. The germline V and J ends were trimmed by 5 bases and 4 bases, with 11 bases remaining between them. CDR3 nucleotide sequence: TGTGCCACCAGCGGGTGGCTTGGAGAGACCCAGTACTTC. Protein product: CATSGWLGETQYF.

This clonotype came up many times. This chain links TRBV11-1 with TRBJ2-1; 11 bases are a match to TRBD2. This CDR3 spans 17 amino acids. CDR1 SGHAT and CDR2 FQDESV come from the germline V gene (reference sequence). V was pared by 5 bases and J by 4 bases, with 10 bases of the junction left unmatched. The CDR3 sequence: CASSPDASGGSYNEQFF. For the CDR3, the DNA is TGTGCCAGCAGCCCCGACGCTAGCGGGGGGTCTTACAATGAGCAGTTCTTC. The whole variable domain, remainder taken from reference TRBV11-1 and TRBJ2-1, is EAEVAQSPRYKITEKSQAVAFWCDPISGHATLYWYRQILGQGPELLVQFQDESVVDDSQLPKDRFSAERLKGVDSTLKIQPAELGDSAMYLCASSPDASGGSYNEQFFGPGTRLTVL.

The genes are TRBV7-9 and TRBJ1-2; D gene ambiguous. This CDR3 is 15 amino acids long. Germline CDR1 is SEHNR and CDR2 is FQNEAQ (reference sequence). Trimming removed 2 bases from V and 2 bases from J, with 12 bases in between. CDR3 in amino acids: CASSLLQQTNYGYTF. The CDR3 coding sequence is TGTGCCAGCAGCTTACTTCAACAGACCAACTATGGCTACACCTTC.

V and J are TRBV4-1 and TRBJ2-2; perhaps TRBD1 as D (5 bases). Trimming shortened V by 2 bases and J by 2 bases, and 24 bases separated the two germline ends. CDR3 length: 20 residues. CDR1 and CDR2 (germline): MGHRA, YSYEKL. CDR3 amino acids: CASSQTIRPSGIRNTGELFF. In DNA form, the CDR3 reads TGCGCCAGCAGCCAAACTATCCGTCCTTCAGGGATCCGAAACACCGGGGAGCTGTTTTTT.

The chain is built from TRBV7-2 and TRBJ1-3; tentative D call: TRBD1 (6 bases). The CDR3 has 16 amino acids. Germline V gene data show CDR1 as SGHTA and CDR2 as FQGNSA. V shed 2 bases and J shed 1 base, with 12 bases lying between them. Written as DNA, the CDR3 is TGTGCCAGCAGCTTACGGGGGGCAGAGTCTGGAAACACCATATATTTT. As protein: CASSLRGAESGNTIYF.

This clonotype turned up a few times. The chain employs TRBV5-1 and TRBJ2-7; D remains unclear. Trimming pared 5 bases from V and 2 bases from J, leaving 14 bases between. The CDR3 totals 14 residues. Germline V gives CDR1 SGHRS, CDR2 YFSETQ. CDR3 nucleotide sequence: TGCGCCAGCAGACTCGACCGGGCCACCTACGAGCAGTACTTC. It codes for CASRLDRATYEQYF.

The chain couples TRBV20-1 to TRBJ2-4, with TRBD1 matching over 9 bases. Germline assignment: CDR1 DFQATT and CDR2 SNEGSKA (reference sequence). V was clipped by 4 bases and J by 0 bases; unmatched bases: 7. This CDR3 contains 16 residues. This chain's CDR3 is CSATSQDRGAKNIQYF. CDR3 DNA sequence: TGCAGTGCTACGTCACAGGACAGGGGAGCCAAAAACATTCAGTACTTC.

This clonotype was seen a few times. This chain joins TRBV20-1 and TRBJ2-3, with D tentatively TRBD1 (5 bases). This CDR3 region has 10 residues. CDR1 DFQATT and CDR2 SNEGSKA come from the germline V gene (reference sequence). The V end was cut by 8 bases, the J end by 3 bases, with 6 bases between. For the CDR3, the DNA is TGCAGTACAGGAACAGATACGCAGTATTTT. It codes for CSTGTDTQYF.

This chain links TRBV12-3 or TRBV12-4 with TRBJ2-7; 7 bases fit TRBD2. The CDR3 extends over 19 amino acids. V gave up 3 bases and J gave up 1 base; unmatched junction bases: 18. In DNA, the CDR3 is TGTGCCAGCAGTTTCGGCGGGGGACCCGAACCCTCTAATTCCTACGAGCAGTACTTC. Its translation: CASSFGGGPEPSNSYEQYF.

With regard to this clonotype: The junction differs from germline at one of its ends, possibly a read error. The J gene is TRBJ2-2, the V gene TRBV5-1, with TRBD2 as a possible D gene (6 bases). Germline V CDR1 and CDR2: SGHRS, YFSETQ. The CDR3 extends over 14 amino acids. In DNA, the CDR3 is TGCGCCAGCAGCCCAAGAATGATCTGCGGGGAGCTGCTTTTT. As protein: CASSPRMICGELLF.

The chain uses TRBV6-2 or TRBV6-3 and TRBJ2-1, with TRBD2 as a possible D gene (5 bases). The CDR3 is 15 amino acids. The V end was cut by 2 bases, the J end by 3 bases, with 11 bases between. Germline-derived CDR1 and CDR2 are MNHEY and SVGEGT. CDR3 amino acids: CASSYEEDYYNEQFF. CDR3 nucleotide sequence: TGTGCCAGCAGTTACGAGGAAGACTACTACAATGAGCAGTTCTTC.

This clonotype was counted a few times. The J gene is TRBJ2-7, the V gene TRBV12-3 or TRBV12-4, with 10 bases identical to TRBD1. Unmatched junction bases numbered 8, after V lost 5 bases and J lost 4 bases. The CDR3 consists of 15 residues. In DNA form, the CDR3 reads TGTGCCAGCAGTCAGCTGACAGGGGGCATGTACGAGCAGTACTTC. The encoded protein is CASSQLTGGMYEQYF.

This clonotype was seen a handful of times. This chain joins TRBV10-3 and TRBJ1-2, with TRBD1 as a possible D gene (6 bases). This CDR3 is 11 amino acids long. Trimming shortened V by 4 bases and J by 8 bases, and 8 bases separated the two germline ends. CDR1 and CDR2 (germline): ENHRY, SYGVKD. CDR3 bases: TGTGCCATCAGTGGGGGGACAGGCTACACCTTC. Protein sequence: CAISGGTGYTF.

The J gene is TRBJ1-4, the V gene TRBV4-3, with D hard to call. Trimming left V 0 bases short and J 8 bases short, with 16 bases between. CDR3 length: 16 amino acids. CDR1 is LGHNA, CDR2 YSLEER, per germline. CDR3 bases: TGCGCCAGCAGCCAAGATTTCGGGCAGCTTGGGGAAAAACTGTTTTTT. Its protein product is CASSQDFGQLGEKLFF.

The chain's CDR3 is CASSQNRGTIQPQHF. The CDR3 DNA is TGTGCCAGCAGCCAGAACAGGGGTACAATTCAGCCCCAGCATTTT. V gene TRBV12-3 or TRBV12-4 combines with J gene TRBJ1-5; TRBD1 aligns across 7 bases. V shed 6 bases and J 6 bases; nucleotides not matched to a gene: 11. The CDR3 length is 15 residues.

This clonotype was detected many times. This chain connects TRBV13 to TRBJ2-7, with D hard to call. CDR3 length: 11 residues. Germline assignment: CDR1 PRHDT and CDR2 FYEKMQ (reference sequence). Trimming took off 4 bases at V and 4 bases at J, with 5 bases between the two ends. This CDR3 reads CASSSRYEQYF. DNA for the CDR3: TGTGCCAGCAGCTCCCGGTACGAGCAGTACTTC.

The DNA of the CDR3 is TGCGCCAGCAGCCAATTCAGCGGGGGGCATAACACCGGGGAGCTGTTTTTT. It codes for CASSQFSGGHNTGELFF. The chain is built from TRBV4-1 and TRBJ2-2; 9 bases are shared with TRBD2. The V segment lost 2 bases and the J segment 2 bases; nucleotides outside the gene matches: 6. Germline-derived CDR1 and CDR2 are MGHRA and YSYEKL. The CDR3 is 17 residues long.

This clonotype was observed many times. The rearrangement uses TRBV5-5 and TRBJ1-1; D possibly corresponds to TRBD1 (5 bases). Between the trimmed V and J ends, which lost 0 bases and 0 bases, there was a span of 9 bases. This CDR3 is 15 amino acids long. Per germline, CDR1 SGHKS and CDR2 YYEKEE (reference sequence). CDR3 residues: CASSLEWGMNTEAFF. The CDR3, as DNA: TGTGCCAGCAGCTTGGAGTGGGGGATGAACACTGAAGCTTTCTTT.

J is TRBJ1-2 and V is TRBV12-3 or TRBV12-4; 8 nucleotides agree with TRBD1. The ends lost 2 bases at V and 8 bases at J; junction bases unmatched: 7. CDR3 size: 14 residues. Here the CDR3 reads CASSLYGTGAGYTF. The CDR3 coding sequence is TGTGCCAGCAGTTTATACGGGACAGGAGCGGGCTACACCTTC.